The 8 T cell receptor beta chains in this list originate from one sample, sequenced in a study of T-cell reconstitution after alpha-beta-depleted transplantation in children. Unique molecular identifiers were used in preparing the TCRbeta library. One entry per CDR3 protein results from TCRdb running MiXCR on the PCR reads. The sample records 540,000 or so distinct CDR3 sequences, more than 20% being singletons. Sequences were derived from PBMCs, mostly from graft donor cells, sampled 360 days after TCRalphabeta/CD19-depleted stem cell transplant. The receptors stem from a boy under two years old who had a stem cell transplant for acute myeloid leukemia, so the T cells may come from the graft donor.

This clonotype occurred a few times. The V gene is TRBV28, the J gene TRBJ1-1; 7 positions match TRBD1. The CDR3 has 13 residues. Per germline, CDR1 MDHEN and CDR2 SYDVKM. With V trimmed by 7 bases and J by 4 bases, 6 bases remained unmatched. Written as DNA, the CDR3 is TGTGCCAGCATCGTACAGGGGATCACTGAAGCTTTCTTT. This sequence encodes CASIVQGITEAFF.

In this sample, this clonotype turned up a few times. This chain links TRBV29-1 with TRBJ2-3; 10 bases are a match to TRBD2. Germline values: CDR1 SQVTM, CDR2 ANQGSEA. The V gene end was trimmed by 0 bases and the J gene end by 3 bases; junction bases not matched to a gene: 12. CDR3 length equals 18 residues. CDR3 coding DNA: TGCAGCGTTGAAGATCACGGTCTAGCGGGGGACTTTACAGATACGCAGTATTTT. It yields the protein CSVEDHGLAGDFTDTQYF.

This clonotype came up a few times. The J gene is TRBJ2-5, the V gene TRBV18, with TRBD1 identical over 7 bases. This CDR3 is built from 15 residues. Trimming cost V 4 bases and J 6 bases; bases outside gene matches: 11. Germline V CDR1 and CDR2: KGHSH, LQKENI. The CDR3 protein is CASSLPQGLEKTQYF. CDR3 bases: TGTGCCAGCTCACTACCACAGGGGTTGGAGAAGACCCAGTACTTC.

The CDR3 DNA reads TGTGCCAGCAGGCGGGGGGATAGCTCCTACAATGAGCAGTTCTTC. This gives the protein CASRRGDSSYNEQFF. The rearrangement links TRBV9 to TRBJ2-1; 8 nucleotides align to TRBD2. With V trimmed by 5 bases and J by 0 bases, 4 bases remained unmatched. From germline, CDR1 is SGDLS and CDR2 YYNGEE. The CDR3 extends over 15 amino acids.

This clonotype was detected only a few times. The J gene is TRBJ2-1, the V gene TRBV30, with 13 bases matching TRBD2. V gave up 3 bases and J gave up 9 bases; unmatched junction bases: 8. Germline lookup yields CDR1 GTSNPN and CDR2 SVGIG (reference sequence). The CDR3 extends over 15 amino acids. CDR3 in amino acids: CAWRVQLAGGFEQFF. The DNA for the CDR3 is TGTGCCTGGAGGGTACAACTAGCGGGGGGGTTTGAGCAGTTCTTC. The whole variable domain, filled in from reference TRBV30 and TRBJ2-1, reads SQTIHQWPATLVQPVGSPLSLECTVEGTSNPNLYWYRQAAGRGLQLLFYSVGIGQISSEVPQNLSASRPQDRQFILSSKKLLLSDSGFYLCAWRVQLAGGFEQFFGPGTRLTVL.

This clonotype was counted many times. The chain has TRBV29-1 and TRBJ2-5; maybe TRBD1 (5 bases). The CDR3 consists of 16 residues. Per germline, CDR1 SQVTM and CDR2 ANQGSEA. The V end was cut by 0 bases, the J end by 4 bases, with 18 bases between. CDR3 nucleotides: TGCAGCGTTGAAGATCAATCAGGGTCAGTTGTAGAGACCCAGTACTTC. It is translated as CSVEDQSGSVVETQYF. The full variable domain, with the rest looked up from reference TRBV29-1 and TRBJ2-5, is SAVISQKPSRDICQRGTSLTIQCQVDSQVTMMFWYRQQPGQSLTLIATANQGSEATYESGFVIDKFPISRPNLTFSTLTVSNMSPEDSSIYLCSVEDQSGSVVETQYFGPGTRLLVL.

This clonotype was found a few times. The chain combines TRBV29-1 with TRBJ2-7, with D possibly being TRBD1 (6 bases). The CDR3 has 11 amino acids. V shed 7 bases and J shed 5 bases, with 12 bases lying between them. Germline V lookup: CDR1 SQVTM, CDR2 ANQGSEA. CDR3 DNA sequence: TGCAGCGCCGAGGGGGTCCACGAGCAGTACTTC. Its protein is CSAEGVHEQYF.

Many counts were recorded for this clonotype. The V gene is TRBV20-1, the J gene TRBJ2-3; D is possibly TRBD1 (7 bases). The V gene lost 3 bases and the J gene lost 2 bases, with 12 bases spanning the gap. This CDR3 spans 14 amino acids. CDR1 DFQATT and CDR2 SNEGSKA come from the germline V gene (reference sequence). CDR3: CSASRQGLTDTQYF. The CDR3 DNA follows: TGCAGTGCTAGCCGACAGGGACTCACAGATACGCAGTATTTT.